The 32 T cell receptor beta chains below come from one sample, sequenced in a study of regulatory T cells in long-lasting Graves disease. Regarding time point: newly diagnosed GD, antithyroid drugs for less than 3 months. PBMCs provided the RNA from which the TCR library was made. The authors built TCR beta libraries using iRepertoire HTBI primers and Arm-PCR of CDR3 regions. TCRdb called the multiplex PCR reads again in MiXCR, with one record for every CDR3 protein. Found here are about 520,000 distinct CDR3 sequences, around 12% of them singletons; the top ten hold more than 8%. This sample was also put to use in a study of T cells in Graves' hyperthyroidism and ophthalmopathy.

The material sequenced was peripheral blood mononuclear cells (PBMCs), taken at new diagnosis, from a patient treated with antithyroid drugs. The receptors were sampled from a young woman with Graves disease.

This chain connects TRBV20-1 to TRBJ2-1; weak D call: TRBD2 (6 bases). CDR3 size: 16 residues. Trimming removed 2 bases at V and 3 bases at J, with 17 bases between. CDR1 and CDR2 (germline): DFQATT, SNEGSKA (reference sequence). As DNA, the CDR3 is TGCAGTGCTAGACCCCGCCGGACTACAAACTACAATGAGCAGTTCTTC. Its translation: CSARPRRTTNYNEQFF.

CDR3 DNA: TGTGCCAGCAGCCAAGTTGGACTAGACCACAATGAGCAGTTCTTC. Translating it yields CASSQVGLDHNEQFF. The chain recombines TRBV4-2 with TRBJ2-1; 7 bases agree with TRBD2. The CDR3 totals 15 residues. V lost 1 base and J lost 5; bases outside the gene matches: 5. Germline-derived CDR1 and CDR2 are LGHNA and YNFKEQ.

This clonotype has a count of ten or more. V usage is TRBV2 and J usage is TRBJ2-4; TRBD2 aligns across 7 bases. The CDR3 contains 15 residues. CDR1 is SNHLY and CDR2 is FYNNEI in the germline V gene. V lost 8 bases and J lost 2; bases outside the gene matches: 9. The chain's CDR3 is CASLLGGTSKNIQYF. The CDR3 DNA reads TGTGCCAGCTTATTGGGGGGGACGTCCAAAAACATTCAGTACTTC.

This clonotype was seen many times. The chain employs TRBV5-6 and TRBJ2-1; tentative D call: TRBD2 (7 bases). CDR1 is SGHDT and CDR2 is YYEEEE in the germline V gene. V was cut by 1 base and J by 4 bases, with 12 bases left in between. CDR3 length: 15 residues. CDR3 sequence (DNA): TGTGCCAGCAGCTTGAAAGGGGGACTATACAATGAGCAGTTCTTC. Translation: CASSLKGGLYNEQFF.

This clonotype has more than one count but fewer than ten. The V gene is TRBV5-8, the J gene TRBJ2-7, with TRBD2 matching 7 bases. CDR1 is SGHTS, CDR2 YDEGEE, per germline. The ends lost 2 bases at V and 3 bases at J; junction bases unmatched: 5. The CDR3 is made up of 14 amino acids. CDR3 DNA: TGTGCCAGCAGCTTCATGGGGGGGGGCTACGAGCAGTACTTC. It yields the protein CASSFMGGGYEQYF.

This clonotype was seen at least ten times. CDR3 residues: CASSVVSEGTEAFF. In DNA form, the CDR3 reads TGTGCCAGCAGCGTAGTCAGTGAGGGCACTGAAGCTTTCTTT. V and J are TRBV9 and TRBJ1-1; D remains ambiguous. V lost 0 bases, J lost 4 bases, and 10 bases lay in between. The CDR3 is 14 residues long. Germline-derived CDR1 and CDR2 are SGDLS and YYNGEE.

Ten or more counts support this clonotype. The chain is built from TRBV7-9 and TRBJ1-6, with D perhaps TRBD1 (5 bases). The V end lost 5 bases, the J end lost 3 bases, and 11 bases lay between the germline ends. This CDR3 contains 15 residues. CDR1 is SEHNR and CDR2 is FQNEAQ in the germline V gene (reference sequence). CDR3 amino acids: CASSASGFYNSPLHF. In nucleotides, the CDR3 is TGTGCCAGCAGCGCCTCAGGGTTCTATAATTCACCCCTCCACTTT.

This chain joins TRBV20-1 and TRBJ2-1, with D unresolved. Germline lookup yields CDR1 DFQATT and CDR2 SNEGSKA (reference sequence). CDR3 length equals 17 residues. Between the trimmed V and J ends, which lost 0 bases and 4 bases, there was a span of 19 bases. CDR3 nucleotide sequence: TGCAGTGCTAGAGATGGCTTAAGGGAAATTCGGTACAATGAGCAGTTCTTC. This encodes CSARDGLREIRYNEQFF.

This clonotype was counted ten times or more. The rearrangement links TRBV6-1 to TRBJ2-2, with 9 bases aligning to TRBD1. The CDR3 runs 15 residues. Trimming at V came to 8 bases and at J to 4 bases, leaving 8 bases not matched to a gene. CDR1 is MNHNS, CDR2 SASEGT, per germline. The CDR3 DNA follows: TGTGCCAGCTCTTCACAGGGGGCCGGCACCGGGGAGCTGTTTTTT. Translation gives CASSSQGAGTGELFF.

The V and J genes are TRBV7-9 and TRBJ2-5; D gene ambiguous. V was pared by 0 bases and J by 7 bases, with 12 bases between. This CDR3 has 14 amino acids. Germline loops: CDR1 SEHNR, CDR2 FQNEAQ (reference sequence). This chain's CDR3 is CASSLAGSPGTQYF. The CDR3 DNA sequence: TGTGCCAGCAGCTTAGCGGGCAGCCCAGGGACCCAGTACTTC. The entire variable domain, with the rest obtained from reference TRBV7-9 and TRBJ2-5, is as follows: DTGVSQNPRHKITKRGQNVTFRCDPISEHNRLYWYRQTLGQGPEFLTYFQNEAQLEKSRLLSDRFSAERPKGSFSTLEIQRTEQGDSAMYLCASSLAGSPGTQYFGPGTRLLVL.

This clonotype was observed a handful of times. The conserved closing phenylalanine or tryptophan is absent in this CDR3, likely reflecting a read error. The chain has TRBV5-1 and TRBJ1-2; D is perhaps TRBD1 (6 bases). The CDR3 spans 13 residues. Looked up from germline, CDR1 is SGHRS and CDR2 is YFSETQ. V was cut by 4 bases and J by 4 bases, with 11 bases left in between. The CDR3 sequence is CASSDGQIYGYTL. CDR3 nucleotides: TGCGCCAGCAGCGATGGACAGATCTATGGCTACACCCTC.

This clonotype showed up just a few times. V is TRBV12-3 or TRBV12-4 and J is TRBJ1-2; the D gene is possibly TRBD1 (6 bases). Trimming shortened V by 6 bases and J by 2 bases, and 13 bases separated the two germline ends. The CDR3 is 14 residues long. The CDR3 sequence is CASSLTGGNYGYTF. The CDR3, as DNA: TGTGCCAGCAGCTTGACAGGAGGAAACTATGGCTACACCTTC.

This clonotype was counted many times. J is TRBJ1-1 and V is TRBV18; TRBD1 matches 7 bases. Germline-derived CDR1 and CDR2 are KGHSH and LQKENI. The CDR3 has 15 amino acids. Trimming at V came to 5 bases and at J to 1 base, leaving 7 bases not matched to a gene. This CDR3 reads CASSSQTGRNTEAFF. The CDR3 DNA sequence: TGTGCCAGCTCATCACAGACAGGGCGGAACACTGAAGCTTTCTTT.

The chain joins TRBV20-1 to TRBJ2-5; 11 positions match TRBD2. This CDR3 has 13 amino acids. V was pared by 6 bases and J by 11 bases, with 11 bases of the junction left unmatched. The germline gives CDR1 DFQATT, CDR2 SNEGSKA (reference sequence). The CDR3 here is CSAGGLAGGEQYF. The CDR3 region has the DNA TGCAGTGCAGGGGGGTTAGCGGGGGGGGAGCAGTACTTC.

This clonotype was seen only a few times. The chain combines TRBV28 with TRBJ1-2; the match to TRBD1 covers 7 bases. V shed 7 bases and J 8 bases; nucleotides not matched to a gene: 7. CDR1 is MDHEN, CDR2 SYDVKM, per germline. The CDR3 is 12 residues long. CDR3 nucleotide sequence: TGTGCCAGCATTTCGGGGACAGCAGGCTACACCTTC. This sequence encodes CASISGTAGYTF.

This chain joins TRBV7-7 and TRBJ2-1; 10 bases match TRBD2. After removal of 5 bases from V and 5 bases from J, the junction contained 9 bases not matched to a gene. Germline V gene lookup returns CDR1 SSHAT and CDR2 FNYEAQ (reference sequence). This CDR3 region has 16 residues. The CDR3 DNA sequence: TGTGCCAGCAGCCGCAATCCTAGCGGGAGAGACAATGAGCAGTTCTTC. Its translation: CASSRNPSGRDNEQFF.

Many counts were recorded for this clonotype. Germline and junction disagree at one end, which may indicate a read error. The chain recombines TRBV4-3 with TRBJ2-7, with D possibly being TRBD1 (5 bases). This CDR3 is 13 amino acids long. From germline, CDR1 is LGHNA and CDR2 YSLEER. This chain's CDR3 is CASSPGSGQSMNF. In DNA form, the CDR3 reads TGCGCCAGCAGCCCCGGGTCAGGGCAGTCGATGAACTTC.

This clonotype showed up just a few times. V gene TRBV5-1 combines with J gene TRBJ2-1; 9 bases line up with TRBD1. With V trimmed by 3 bases and J by 6 bases, 7 bases remained unmatched. Germline V lookup: CDR1 SGHRS, CDR2 YFSETQ. The CDR3 has 15 residues. CDR3 coding DNA: TGCGCCAGCAGCTCATGGGACAGGGATCGCAATGAGCAGTTCTTC. Protein product: CASSSWDRDRNEQFF.

In this sample, this clonotype turned up a few times. This chain links TRBV24-1 with TRBJ1-2; possible D gene TRBD1, 6 bases. The V and J ends lost 2 bases and 4 bases respectively, with 10 bases between them. The length of the CDR3 is 14 residues. In germline, CDR1 is KGHDR, CDR2 SFDVKD. CDR3 nucleotide sequence: TGTGCCACCAGTGATTCCCGGACAGCCTATGGCTACACCTTC. Protein: CATSDSRTAYGYTF.

This clonotype was counted ten times or more. The chain couples TRBV11-3 to TRBJ1-1, with unresolved D. With 3 bases removed from V and 1 base from J, the gap between germline ends came to 9 bases. Germline assignment: CDR1 SGHNT and CDR2 YENEEA. CDR3 length: 14 residues. CDR3: CASSFSGSNTEAFF. DNA for the CDR3: TGTGCCAGCAGCTTTTCGGGGTCGAACACTGAAGCTTTCTTT.

This clonotype occurred many times. This chain uses TRBV7-2 with TRBJ2-7, with a weak D call TRBD2 (7 bases). The CDR3 totals 14 residues. Deletions cut 3 bases from V and 5 bases from J, with 14 bases between. Germline CDR1 SGHTA, CDR2 FQGNSA. Here the CDR3 reads CASSFDQGRDEQYF. DNA for the CDR3: TGTGCCAGCAGCTTTGATCAGGGGAGGGACGAGCAGTACTTC.

This clonotype came up many times. The chain recombines TRBV28 with TRBJ2-2; the D gene could be TRBD1 or TRBD2 (6 bases each). The CDR3 spans 14 residues. V gave up 2 bases and J gave up 7 bases, with 11 bases separating them. The germline V gene encodes CDR1 MDHEN and CDR2 SYDVKM. This chain's CDR3 is CASSLEGGIGELFF. The CDR3 DNA reads as TGTGCCAGCAGTTTAGAGGGGGGAATCGGGGAGCTGTTTTTT.

Concerning this clonotype: This may come from a read error, since a much larger clone is one base off. In DNA, the CDR3 is TGTGCCGGCAGTGTGGTTACAAGTAGGGCGTACGAGCAGTACTTC. This encodes CAGSVVTSRAYEQYF. The J gene is TRBJ2-7, the V gene TRBV2; no clear D. This CDR3 comprises 15 residues. Germline V gene sequence: CDR1 SNHLY, CDR2 FYNNEI.

This clonotype has at least ten counts. CDR3 in DNA: TGTGCCAGTAGTGGGGGATTTGGGGGTCCGGCGAGCCCTGAAGCTTTCTTT. Protein sequence: CASSGGFGGPASPEAFF. V and J are TRBV19 and TRBJ1-1; TRBD1 is a possible D gene (5 bases). The CDR3 loop spans 17 amino acids. The V gene lost 5 bases and the J gene lost 6 bases, with 25 bases spanning the gap. Germline V gene sequence: CDR1 LNHDA, CDR2 SQIVND (reference sequence).

The sample holds many counts of this clonotype. The chain links TRBV2 to TRBJ2-6, with 8 positions matching TRBD2. J lost 0 bases, V lost 11 bases, and 9 bases had no gene match. The length of the CDR3 is 16 residues. Per germline, CDR1 SNHLY and CDR2 FYNNEI. The CDR3 region has the DNA TGTGCCTCAGGGCTAGCGGGTCTCTCTGGGGCCAACGTCCTGACTTTC. Its translation is CASGLAGLSGANVLTF. Together with reference TRBV2 and TRBJ2-6, the CDR3 gives the full variable domain: EPEVTQTPSHQVTQMGQEVILRCVPISNHLYFYWYRQILGQKVEFLVSFYNNEISEKSEIFDDQFSVERPDGSNFTLKIRSTKLEDSAMYFCASGLAGLSGANVLTFGAGSRLTVL.

There are many counts of this clonotype. No DNA is shown, since the ends of the CDR3 on it are uncertain; the CDR3 is the one TCRdb lists. The gene calls are TRBV30 and TRBJ2-4; TRBD2 is taken as the D call from the table, unchecked against the DNA. The CDR3 sequence runs 11 residues, both termini included. Germline V CDR1 and CDR2: GTSNPN, SVGIG (reference sequence). The CDR3: CAWGRGTSVYF.

This clonotype came up many times. The V and J genes are TRBV20-1 and TRBJ1-1, with 10 bases fitting TRBD1. The CDR3 runs 15 residues. Germline values: CDR1 DFQATT, CDR2 SNEGSKA (reference sequence). Written as DNA, the CDR3 is TGCAGAGTGCAGCGGACAGGGGGTTGGGACACTGAAGCTTTCTTT. Its protein is CRVQRTGGWDTEAFF.

This clonotype appeared many times. CDR3 residues: CSARDAQVTKQYF. DNA for the CDR3: TGCAGTGCTAGAGATGCGCAGGTGACAAAGCAGTACTTC. The chain couples TRBV20-1 to TRBJ2-7; D is unclear. Germline assignment: CDR1 DFQATT and CDR2 SNEGSKA (reference sequence). The CDR3 contains 13 residues. The V end was cut by 0 bases, the J end by 8 bases, with 14 bases between.

This clonotype has at least ten counts. V is TRBV27 and J is TRBJ1-1; the D is unclear. CDR1 and CDR2 from the germline V gene are MNHEY and SMNVEV (reference sequence). Trimming took off 6 bases at V and 1 base at J, with 15 bases between the two ends. This CDR3 is 15 amino acids long. The CDR3 loop is CASSRTPRTNTEAFF. The CDR3 DNA sequence: TGTGCCAGCAGCCGAACCCCCCGGACGAACACTGAAGCTTTCTTT.

This clonotype has at least ten counts. The gene calls are TRBV6-5 and TRBJ2-7; TRBD2 agrees at 7 bases. The CDR3 contains 16 residues. V shed 0 bases, J shed 2 bases, and the junction held 7 bases outside the gene matches. Germline V CDR1 and CDR2: MNHEY, SVGAGI. The CDR3 DNA follows: TGTGCCAGCAGTTACTCGATTCAGCGGGACGCCTACGAGCAGTACTTC. Residues: CASSYSIQRDAYEQYF.

The sample holds many counts of this clonotype. The V call is TRBV11-2, the J call TRBJ2-7, with D hard to call. The CDR3 covers 13 residues. Trimming pared 1 base from V and 5 bases from J, leaving 9 bases between. Germline loops: CDR1 SGHAT, CDR2 FQNNGV. The DNA for the CDR3 is TGTGCCAGCAGCTTAGGTCTAGTCCACGAGCAGTACTTC. Protein product: CASSLGLVHEQYF. The full variable domain, with the rest looked up from reference TRBV11-2 and TRBJ2-7, is EAGVAQSPRYKIIEKRQSVAFWCNPISGHATLYWYQQILGQGPKLLIQFQNNGVVDDSQLPKDRFSAERLKGVDSTLKIQPAKLEDSAVYLCASSLGLVHEQYFGPGTRLTVT.

This clonotype was picked up a small number of times. The chain recombines TRBV7-9 with TRBJ2-3, with unresolved D. Germline V CDR1 and CDR2: SEHNR, FQNEAQ (reference sequence). The germline V and J ends were trimmed by 6 bases and 6 bases, with 13 bases remaining between them. The CDR3 is made up of 13 amino acids. The CDR3 is CASSRPLRDTQYF. CDR3 sequence (DNA): TGTGCCAGCAGTCGCCCCCTCAGGGATACGCAGTATTTT.